These 3 T cell receptor beta chains were all obtained from the same sample, sequenced in a study of T cells in Graves' hyperthyroidism and ophthalmopathy. RNA transcripts were the template for amplifying TCR beta CDR3 regions. TCR CDR3 underwent first-round RT-PCR with the HTBI primer set. TCRdb passed the multiplex PCR reads through MiXCR, listing each CDR3 protein once. The data show 610,000 or so distinct CDR3 sequences, approximately 44% seen once. Sequenced sample: peripheral blood or thyroid tissue (not recorded which). These receptors originate from a woman under 30 with Graves' hyperthyroidism.

Concerning this clonotype itself: A much larger clone is a single base away; this may be a read error. The chain combines TRBV4-1 with TRBJ1-1; TRBD1 might be the D (5 bases). Germline V gives CDR1 MGHRA, CDR2 YSYEKL. Trimming removed 7 bases from V and 3 bases from J, with 12 bases in between. The length of the CDR3 is 13 residues. DNA of the CDR3: TGCGCCAGCACACCGGTAGGGGACACTGAAGCTTTCTTT. This sequence encodes CASTPVGDTEAFF.

The chain combines TRBV15 with TRBJ1-2; 7 positions agree with TRBD1. With V trimmed by 3 bases and J by 8 bases, 12 bases remained unmatched. The CDR3 sequence is 15 residues long. Germline CDR1 and CDR2: LNHNV and YYDKDF (reference sequence). The CDR3 here is CATSSPPGTVVGYTF. CDR3 in DNA: TGTGCCACCAGCAGCCCACCCGGGACAGTGGTGGGCTACACCTTC. The full variable domain, in which reference TRBV15 and TRBJ1-2 provide the parts outside the CDR3, is DAMVIQNPRYQVTQFGKPVTLSCSQTLNHNVMYWYQQKSSQAPKLLFHYYDKDFNNEADTPDNFQSRRPNTSFCFLDIRSPGLGDTAMYLCATSSPPGTVVGYTFGSGTRLTVV.

This clonotype showed up many times. The chain couples TRBV7-9 to TRBJ2-5; possibly TRBD1 for D (6 bases). The CDR3 is 14 residues long. Trimming cost V 4 bases and J 1 base, with 10 bases left between them. In germline, CDR1 is SEHNR, CDR2 FQNEAQ (reference sequence). The CDR3 DNA reads TGTGCCAGCAGCTCTACGGACAGCCAAGAGACCCAGTACTTC. Protein sequence: CASSSTDSQETQYF.